The 13 T cell receptor beta chains below come from one sample, sequenced in a study of radiation and T cells in renal cell carcinoma. The time point was: blood 4 weeks post-SBRT, at nephrectomy. Indicated treatment: 15 Gy SBRT to primary tumor, nephrectomy 4 weeks later. TCRdb keeps only in-frame clones here, not all; method: immunoSEQ multiplex PCR. The table lists approximately 150,000 clones, 75% to 90% of them singletons. The specimen comprised blood, sampled from a patient whose treatment included radiotherapy and nephrectomy. These receptor sequences come from a woman between 50 and 59 years old with renal cell carcinoma.

In regard to this clone: The junction departs from germline at one end; a sequencing error may be responsible. V and J are TRBV5-4 and TRBJ1-5; perhaps TRBD1 as D (6 bases). CDR1 and CDR2 from the germline V gene are SGHNT and YYREEE (reference sequence). This CDR3 has 15 residues. Here the CDR3 reads CARSLAGRGDQPQHF. The CDR3 DNA sequence: TGTGCCAGAAGCTTGGCCGGCAGGGGCGATCAGCCCCAGCATTTT.

The V gene is TRBV27, the J gene TRBJ2-1; a possible D gene is TRBD2 (5 bases). This CDR3 comprises 14 residues. Trimming removed 3 bases from V and 9 bases from J, with 15 bases in between. Germline assignment: CDR1 MNHEY and CDR2 SMNVEV (reference sequence). CDR3 in DNA: TGTGCCAGCAGTTTTCTTCGGGGAGACGGTGAGCAGTTCTTC. Translation: CASSFLRGDGEQFF.

V usage is TRBV28 and J usage is TRBJ1-2, with 7 bases identical to TRBD1. The CDR3 covers 12 residues. V gave up 8 bases and J gave up 7 bases; unmatched junction bases: 7. The V gene's germline CDR1 is MDHEN and CDR2 SYDVKM. CDR3: CASLQGSGGYTF. As DNA, the CDR3 is TGTGCCAGCTTACAGGGGTCGGGTGGCTACACCTTC.

The rearrangement links TRBV7-8 to TRBJ1-1; TRBD1 matches 7 bases. Germline CDR1 reads SGHVS; CDR2 reads FQNEAQ. The CDR3 has 15 residues. J lost 1 base, V lost 5 bases, and 7 bases had no gene match. The CDR3 nucleotides are TGTGCCAGCAGCATCCGACAGGGCCCGAACACTGAAGCTTTCTTT. Its protein product is CASSIRQGPNTEAFF.

This rearrangement joins TRBV23-1 to TRBJ2-7; no reliable D call. TRBV23-1 is an ORF; its function is uncertain. The CDR3 contains 10 residues. V lost 4 bases and J lost 7, with 5 bases in between. CDR3 protein: CASSLREQYF. CDR3 nucleotides: TGCGCCAGCAGTCTCAGAGAGCAGTACTTC.

The chain has TRBV2 and TRBJ2-2; TRBD2 matches 7 bases. There are 16 residues in the CDR3. Germline V gene data show CDR1 as SNHLY and CDR2 as FYNNEI. After removal of 8 bases from V and 2 bases from J, the junction contained 11 bases not matched to a gene. CDR3 coding DNA: TGTGCCAGCCAAGTAAGGCTAGCGGTTAACACCGGGGAGCTGTTTTTT. It codes for CASQVRLAVNTGELFF. Drawing the rest from reference TRBV2 and TRBJ2-2, the complete variable domain is EPEVTQTPSHQVTQMGQEVILRCVPISNHLYFYWYRQILGQKVEFLVSFYNNEISEKSEIFDDQFSVERPDGSNFTLKIRSTKLEDSAMYFCASQVRLAVNTGELFFGEGSRLTVL.

The genes are TRBV29-1 and TRBJ1-2, with 9 bases fitting TRBD1. CDR1 is SQVTM and CDR2 is ANQGSEA in the germline V gene. The V and J ends lost 5 bases and 3 bases, in that order; junction bases with no gene match: 7. The CDR3 is 14 amino acids. The CDR3 DNA sequence: TGCAGCGTTATTGACAGGGGGAAGCACTATGGCTACACCTTC. Translating it yields CSVIDRGKHYGYTF.

The chain joins TRBV7-9 to TRBJ2-1, with 9 bases lining up with TRBD2. The CDR3 runs 14 residues. The V gene end was trimmed by 2 bases and the J gene end by 7 bases; junction bases not matched to a gene: 3. CDR1 is SEHNR and CDR2 is FQNEAQ in the germline V gene (reference sequence). CDR3 region: CASSLSSGGNEQFF. In DNA, the CDR3 is TGTGCCAGCAGCTTAAGTAGCGGGGGTAATGAGCAGTTCTTC.

The V call is TRBV21-1, the J call TRBJ2-7; the D call TRBD1 from the table was never checked on the DNA. TRBV21-1 is designated a pseudogene. This CDR3 has 13 amino acids. CDR3 in amino acids: CASSGQGVYEQYF. The CDR3, as DNA: TGTGCCAGCAGTGGACAGGGGGTCTACGAGCAGTACTTC.

V usage is TRBV18 and J usage is TRBJ2-7, with D possibly matching TRBD1 (5 bases). The germline gives CDR1 KGHSH, CDR2 LQKENI. The length of the CDR3 is 14 residues. Trimming removed 5 bases at V and 5 bases at J, with 16 bases between. The CDR3 DNA reads TGTGCCAGCTCAAAAGGGGCGCATTTGGACGAGCAGTACTTC. It codes for CASSKGAHLDEQYF.

This chain links TRBV2 with TRBJ2-5; 9 bases map to TRBD1. Germline V CDR1 and CDR2: SNHLY, FYNNEI. The CDR3 extends over 14 amino acids. The ends lost 5 bases at V and 3 bases at J; junction bases unmatched: 4. The CDR3 DNA follows: TGTGCCAGCAGTCGATGGACAGGGGAAGAGACCCAGTACTTC. This encodes CASSRWTGEETQYF. Supplemented by reference TRBV2 and TRBJ2-5, the full variable domain reads EPEVTQTPSHQVTQMGQEVILRCVPISNHLYFYWYRQILGQKVEFLVSFYNNEISEKSEIFDDQFSVERPDGSNFTLKIRSTKLEDSAMYFCASSRWTGEETQYFGPGTRLLVL.

The V and J genes are TRBV7-2 and TRBJ1-6; a weak D match, TRBD1 (5 bases). Germline V gene lookup returns CDR1 SGHTA and CDR2 FQGNSA. V was trimmed by 5 bases and J by 9 bases, leaving 17 bases between them. This CDR3 contains 15 residues. CDR3 sequence reads: CASSTSATAPSPLHF. The CDR3, as DNA: TGTGCCAGCAGCACAAGCGCGACAGCGCCTTCACCCCTCCACTTT. The full variable domain, with the rest looked up from reference TRBV7-2 and TRBJ1-6, is GAGVSQSPSNKVTEKGKDVELRCDPISGHTALYWYRQSLGQGLEFLIYFQGNSAPDKSGLPSDRFSAERTGGSVSTLTIQRTQQEDSAVYLCASSTSATAPSPLHFGNGTRLTVT.

J is TRBJ2-3 and V is TRBV19, with TRBD1 matching 7 bases. The V gene end was trimmed by 5 bases and the J gene end by 4 bases; junction bases not matched to a gene: 6. Germline V gene lookup returns CDR1 LNHDA and CDR2 SQIVND (reference sequence). There are 14 residues in the CDR3. CDR3 in amino acids: CASSLGQSADTQYF. The CDR3 coding sequence is TGTGCCAGTAGTTTGGGACAGTCCGCAGATACGCAGTATTTT.